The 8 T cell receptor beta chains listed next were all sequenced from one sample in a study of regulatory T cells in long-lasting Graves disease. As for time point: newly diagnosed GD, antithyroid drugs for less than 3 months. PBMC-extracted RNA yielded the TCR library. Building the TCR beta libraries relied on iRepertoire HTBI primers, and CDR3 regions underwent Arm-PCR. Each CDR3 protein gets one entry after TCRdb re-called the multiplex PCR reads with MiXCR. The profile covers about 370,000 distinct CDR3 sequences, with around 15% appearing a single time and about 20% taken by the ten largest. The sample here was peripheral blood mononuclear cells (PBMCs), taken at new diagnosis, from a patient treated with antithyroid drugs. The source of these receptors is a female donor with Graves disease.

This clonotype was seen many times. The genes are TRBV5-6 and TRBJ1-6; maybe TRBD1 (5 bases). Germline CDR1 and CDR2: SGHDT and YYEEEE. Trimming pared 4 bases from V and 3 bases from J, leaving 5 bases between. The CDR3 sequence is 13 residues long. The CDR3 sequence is CASSDSYNSPLHF. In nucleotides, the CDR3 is TGTGCCAGCAGCGACAGCTATAATTCACCCCTCCACTTT.

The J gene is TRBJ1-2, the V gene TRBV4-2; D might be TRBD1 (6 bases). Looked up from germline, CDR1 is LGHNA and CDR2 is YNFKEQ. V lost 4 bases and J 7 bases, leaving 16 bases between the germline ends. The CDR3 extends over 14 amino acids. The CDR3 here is CASSPVQGWSGYTF. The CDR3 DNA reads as TGTGCCAGCAGCCCAGTACAGGGATGGTCTGGCTACACCTTC.

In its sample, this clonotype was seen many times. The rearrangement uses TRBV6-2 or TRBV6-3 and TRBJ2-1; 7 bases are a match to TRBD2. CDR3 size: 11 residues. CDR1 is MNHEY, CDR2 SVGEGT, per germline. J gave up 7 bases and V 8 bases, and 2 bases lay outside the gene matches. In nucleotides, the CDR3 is TGTGCCAGCGGGAGGGCTAATGAGCAGTTCTTC. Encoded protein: CASGRANEQFF.

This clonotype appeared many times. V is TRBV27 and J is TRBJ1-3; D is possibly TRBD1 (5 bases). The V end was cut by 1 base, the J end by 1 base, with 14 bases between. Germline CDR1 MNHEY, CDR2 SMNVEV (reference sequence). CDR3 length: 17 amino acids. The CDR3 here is CASSLYGGITSGNTIYF. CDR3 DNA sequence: TGTGCCAGCAGTTTATATGGGGGTATTACATCTGGAAACACCATATATTTT.

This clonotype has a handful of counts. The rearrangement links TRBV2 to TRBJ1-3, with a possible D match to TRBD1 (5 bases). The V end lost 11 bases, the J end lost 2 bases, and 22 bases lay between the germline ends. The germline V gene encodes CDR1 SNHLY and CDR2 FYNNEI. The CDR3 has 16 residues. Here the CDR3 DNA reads TGTGCCGGAGACCCCGGGACGGAGGCACCTGGAAACACCATATATTTT. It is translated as CAGDPGTEAPGNTIYF.

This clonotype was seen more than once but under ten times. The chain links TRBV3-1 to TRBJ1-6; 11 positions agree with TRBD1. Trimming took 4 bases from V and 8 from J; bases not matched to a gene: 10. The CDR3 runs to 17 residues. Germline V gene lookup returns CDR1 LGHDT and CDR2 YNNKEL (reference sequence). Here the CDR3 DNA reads TGTGCCAGCAGCCCCCCCGGGAGGGGACAGGGGGATTCACCCCTCCACTTT. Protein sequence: CASSPPGRGQGDSPLHF. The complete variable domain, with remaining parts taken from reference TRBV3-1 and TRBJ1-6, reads DTAVSQTPKYLVTQMGNDKSIKCEQNLGHDTMYWYKQDSKKFLKIMFSYNNKELIINETVPNRFSPKSPDKAHLNLHINSLELGDSAVYFCASSPPGRGQGDSPLHFGNGTRLTVT.

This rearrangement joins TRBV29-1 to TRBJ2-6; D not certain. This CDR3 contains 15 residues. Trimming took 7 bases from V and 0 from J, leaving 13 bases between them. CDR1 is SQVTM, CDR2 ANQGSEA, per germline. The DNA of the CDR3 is TGCAGCGCCGAGCTACTTAGCTCTGGGGCCAACGTCCTGACTTTC. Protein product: CSAELLSSGANVLTF.

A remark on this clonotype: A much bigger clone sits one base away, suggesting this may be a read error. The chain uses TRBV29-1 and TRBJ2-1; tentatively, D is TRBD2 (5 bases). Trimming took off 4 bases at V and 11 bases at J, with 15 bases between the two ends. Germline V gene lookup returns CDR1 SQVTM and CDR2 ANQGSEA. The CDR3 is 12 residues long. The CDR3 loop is CSVGILAGKQFF. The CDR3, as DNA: TGCAGCGTTGGTATTCTAGCTGGTAAGCAGTTCTTC.